The 6 T cell receptor beta chains given below trace back to one sample, sequenced in a study of T cells in severe cutaneous drug reactions. The patients sequenced had a carbamazepine-induced Stevens-Johnson syndrome or toxic epidermal necrolysis reaction. Bulk and single-cell libraries used iRepertoire multiplex PCR with TCR subtype-specific primers. Reanalyzing the multiplex PCR reads, TCRdb keeps one entry per CDR3 protein, without DNA. The repertoire table contains around 1,200 distinct CDR3 sequences. Sequencing used PBMCs. The receptors were sampled from a human donor with a severe cutaneous adverse drug reaction.

The CDR3 sequence: CASSLWSSGSYEQYF. The rearrangement uses TRBV28 and TRBJ2-7. Germline CDR1 reads MDHEN; CDR2 reads SYDVKM. The CDR3 is 15 residues long. Based on the CDR3 plus reference TRBV28 and TRBJ2-7, the full variable domain is DVKVTQSSRYLVKRTGEKVFLECVQDMDHENMFWYRQDPGLGLRLIYFSYDVKMKEKGDIPEGYSVSREKKERFSLILESASTNQTSMYLCASSLWSSGSYEQYFGPGTRLTVT.

Frequency places this clonotype as large. V usage is TRBV7-2 and J usage is TRBJ1-1. There are 14 residues in the CDR3. Germline V lookup: CDR1 SGHTA, CDR2 FQGNSA. The CDR3 protein is CASSLGQGTTEAFF.

This clonotype counts as large by frequency. This chain joins TRBV27 and TRBJ1-1; the D call of TRBD1 rests on TCRdb alone, since no DNA is present to check it. In germline, CDR1 is MNHEY, CDR2 SMNVEV (reference sequence). The CDR3 runs to 15 residues. CDR3 protein: CASSLSGQGGTEAFF.

This clonotype is called medium-sized based on its frequency. The J gene is TRBJ2-7, the V gene TRBV27. Germline values: CDR1 MNHEY, CDR2 SMNVEV (reference sequence). This CDR3 comprises 14 residues. The CDR3 protein is CASSLWRESYEQYF.

This chain links TRBV5-1 with TRBJ2-1. Germline V gene sequence: CDR1 SGHRS, CDR2 YFSETQ. The CDR3 is made up of 14 amino acids. CDR3 residues: CASSFFLGGNEQFF.

Judged by frequency, this clonotype is large. The V and J genes are TRBV2 and TRBJ1-1; TCRdb indicates TRBD1, and absent DNA this call remains unverified. The CDR3 runs 13 residues. From germline, CDR1 is SNHLY and CDR2 FYNNEI. The CDR3 protein is CASSGQGNTEAFF.